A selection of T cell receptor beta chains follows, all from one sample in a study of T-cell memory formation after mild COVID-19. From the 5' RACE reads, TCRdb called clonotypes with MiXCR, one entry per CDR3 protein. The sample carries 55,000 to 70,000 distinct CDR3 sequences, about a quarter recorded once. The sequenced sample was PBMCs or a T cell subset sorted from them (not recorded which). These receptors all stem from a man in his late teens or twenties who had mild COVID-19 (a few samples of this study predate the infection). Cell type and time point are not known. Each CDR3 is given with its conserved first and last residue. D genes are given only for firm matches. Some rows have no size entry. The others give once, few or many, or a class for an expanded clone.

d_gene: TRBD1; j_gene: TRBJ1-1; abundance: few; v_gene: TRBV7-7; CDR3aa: CASSPIGGQAPQAFF; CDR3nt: TGTGCCAGCAGCCCAATTGGGGGACAGGCCCCCCAAGCTTTCTTT
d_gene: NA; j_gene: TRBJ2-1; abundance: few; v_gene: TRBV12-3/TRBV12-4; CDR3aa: CASSFPGNEQFF; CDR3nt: TGTGCCAGCAGTTTTCCCGGAAATGAGCAGTTCTTC
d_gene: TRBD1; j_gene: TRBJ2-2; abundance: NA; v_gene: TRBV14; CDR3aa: CASSQDLTGSLTGELFF; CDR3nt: TGTGCCAGCAGCCAAGACCTGACAGGGTCCCTCACCGGGGAGCTGTTTTTT
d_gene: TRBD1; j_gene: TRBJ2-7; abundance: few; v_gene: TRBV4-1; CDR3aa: CASSQTGQGYEQYF; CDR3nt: TGCGCCAGCAGCCAGACGGGACAGGGATACGAGCAGTACTTC
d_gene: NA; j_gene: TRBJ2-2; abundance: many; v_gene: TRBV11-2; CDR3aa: CASSSDSVNTGELFF; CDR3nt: TGTGCCAGCAGCTCGGACAGCGTTAACACCGGGGAGCTGTTTTTT
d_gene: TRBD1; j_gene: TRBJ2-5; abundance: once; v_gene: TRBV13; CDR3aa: CASSSRDREETQYF; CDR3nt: TGTGCCAGCAGCTCCCGGGACAGGGAAGAGACCCAGTACTTC
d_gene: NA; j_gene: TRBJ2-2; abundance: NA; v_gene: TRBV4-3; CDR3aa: CASSQAGTGGFTGELFF; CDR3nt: TGCGCCAGCAGCCAAGCCGGGACTGGCGGCTTTACCGGGGAGCTGTTTTTT
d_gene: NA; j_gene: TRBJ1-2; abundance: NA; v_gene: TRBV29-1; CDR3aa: CSVEGGESYGYTF; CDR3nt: TGCAGCGTTGAAGGTGGGGAGAGCTATGGCTACACCTTC
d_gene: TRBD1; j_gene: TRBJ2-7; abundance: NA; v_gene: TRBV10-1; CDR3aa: CASSEGQGVKQYF; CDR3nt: TGCGCCAGCAGTGAGGGACAGGGGGTCAAGCAGTACTTC
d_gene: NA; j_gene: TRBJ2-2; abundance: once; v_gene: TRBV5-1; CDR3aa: CASSLVSPRGGELFF; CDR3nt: TGCGCCAGCAGCTTGGTATCGCCGAGAGGCGGGGAGCTGTTTTTT
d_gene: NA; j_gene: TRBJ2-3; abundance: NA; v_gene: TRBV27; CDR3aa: CASSLSRGGSTDTQYF; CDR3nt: TGTGCCAGCAGTTTATCGAGGGGCGGTAGCACAGATACGCAGTATTTT
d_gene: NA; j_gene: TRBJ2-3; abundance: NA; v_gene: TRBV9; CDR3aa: CASSPGTFPDTQYF; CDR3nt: TGTGCCAGCAGCCCCGGGACTTTCCCAGATACGCAGTATTTT
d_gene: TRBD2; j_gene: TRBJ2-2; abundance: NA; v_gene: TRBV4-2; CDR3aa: CASSQRTSGGGELFF; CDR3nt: TGTGCCAGCAGCCAAAGGACTAGCGGGGGCGGGGAGCTGTTTTTT
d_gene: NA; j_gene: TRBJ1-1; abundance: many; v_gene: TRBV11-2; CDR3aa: CASSFGQYYTEAFF; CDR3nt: TGTGCCAGCAGCTTCGGACAGTACTACACTGAAGCTTTCTTT
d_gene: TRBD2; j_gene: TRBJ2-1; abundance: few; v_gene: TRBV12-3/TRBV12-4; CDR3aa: CASSFQRGGNEQFF; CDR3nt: TGTGCCAGCAGTTTTCAGCGGGGGGGCAATGAGCAGTTCTTC
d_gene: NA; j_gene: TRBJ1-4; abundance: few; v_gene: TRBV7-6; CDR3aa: CASSLGGLGEKLFF; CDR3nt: TGTGCCAGCAGCTTAGGGGGGCTAGGGGAAAAACTGTTTTTT
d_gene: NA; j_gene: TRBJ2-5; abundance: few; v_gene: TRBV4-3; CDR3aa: CASSQDRGDQETQYF; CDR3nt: TGCGCCAGCAGCCAAGACAGGGGGGACCAAGAGACCCAGTACTTC
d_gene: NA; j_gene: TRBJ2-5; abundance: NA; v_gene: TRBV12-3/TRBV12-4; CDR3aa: CASSSAGETQYF; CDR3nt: TGTGCCAGCAGTTCAGCAGGAGAGACCCAGTACTTC
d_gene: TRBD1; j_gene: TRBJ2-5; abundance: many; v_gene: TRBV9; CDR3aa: CASSSNRGTGVETQYF; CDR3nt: TGTGCCAGCAGCTCTAACCGCGGGACAGGGGTAGAGACCCAGTACTTC
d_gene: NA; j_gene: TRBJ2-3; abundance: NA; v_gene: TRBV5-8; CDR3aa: CASSLAADTQYF; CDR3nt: TGTGCCAGCAGCCTAGCAGCCGATACGCAGTATTTT
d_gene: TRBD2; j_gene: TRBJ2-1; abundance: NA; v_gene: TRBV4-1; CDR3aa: CASSQVDSGGVYEQFF; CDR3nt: TGCGCCAGCAGCCAAGTGGATAGCGGGGGGGTTTATGAGCAGTTCTTC
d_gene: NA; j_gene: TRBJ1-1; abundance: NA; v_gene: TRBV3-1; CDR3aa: CASSLRGPQNTEAFF; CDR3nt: TGTGCCAGCAGCCTAAGGGGACCACAGAACACTGAAGCTTTCTTT
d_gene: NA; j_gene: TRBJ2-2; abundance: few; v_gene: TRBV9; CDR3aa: CASSVEHSGELFF; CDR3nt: TGTGCCAGCAGCGTAGAGCACTCCGGGGAGCTGTTTTTT
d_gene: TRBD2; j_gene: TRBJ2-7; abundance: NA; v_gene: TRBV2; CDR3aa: CASKREFDEQYF; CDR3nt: TGTGCCAGCAAGCGGGAATTTGACGAGCAGTACTTC
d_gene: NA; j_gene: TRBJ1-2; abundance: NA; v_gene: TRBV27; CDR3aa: CASTPGAGGGYTF; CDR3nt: TGTGCCAGCACACCAGGGGCAGGAGGAGGCTACACCTTC
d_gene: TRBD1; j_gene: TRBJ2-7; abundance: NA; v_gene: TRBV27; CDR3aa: CASSLPGQGSEQYF; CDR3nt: TGTGCCAGCAGTCTTCCGGGACAGGGATCCGAGCAGTACTTC
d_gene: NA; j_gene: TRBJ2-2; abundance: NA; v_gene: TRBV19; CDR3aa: CASSSLAYGDPGELFF; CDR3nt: TGTGCCAGTAGTAGTCTAGCCTATGGGGACCCCGGGGAGCTGTTTTTT
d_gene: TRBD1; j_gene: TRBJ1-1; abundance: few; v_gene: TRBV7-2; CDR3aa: CASSFLRGGDTEAFF; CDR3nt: TGTGCCAGCAGCTTCCTCAGGGGGGGAGACACTGAAGCTTTCTTT
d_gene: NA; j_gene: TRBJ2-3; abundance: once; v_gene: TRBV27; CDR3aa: CATHPGAGTTDTQYF; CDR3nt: TGTGCCACCCACCCGGGTGCGGGGACCACAGATACGCAGTATTTT
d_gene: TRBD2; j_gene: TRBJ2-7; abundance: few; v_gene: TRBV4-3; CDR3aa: CASSQGASGAYEQYF; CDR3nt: TGCGCCAGCAGCCAAGGGGCTAGCGGGGCCTACGAGCAGTACTTC
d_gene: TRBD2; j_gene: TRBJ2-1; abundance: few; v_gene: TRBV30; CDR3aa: CAWSGLAGGEQFF; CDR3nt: TGTGCCTGGAGTGGGCTAGCGGGGGGAGAGCAGTTCTTC
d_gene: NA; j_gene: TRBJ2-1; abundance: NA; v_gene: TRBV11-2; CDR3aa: CASSPVKAGNEQFF; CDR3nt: TGTGCCAGCAGCCCCGTTAAAGCGGGCAATGAGCAGTTCTTC
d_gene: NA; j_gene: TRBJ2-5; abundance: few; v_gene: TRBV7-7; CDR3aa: CASSLALADQETQYF; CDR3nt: TGTGCTAGCAGCTTAGCCTTGGCGGACCAAGAGACCCAGTACTTC
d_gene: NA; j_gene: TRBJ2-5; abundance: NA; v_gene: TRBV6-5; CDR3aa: CASSNDRTQETQYF; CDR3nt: TGTGCCAGCAGTAACGACAGAACCCAAGAGACCCAGTACTTC
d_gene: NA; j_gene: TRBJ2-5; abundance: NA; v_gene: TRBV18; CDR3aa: CASSPSPQAIQETQYF; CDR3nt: TGTGCCAGCTCACCTTCTCCCCAAGCGATCCAAGAGACCCAGTACTTC
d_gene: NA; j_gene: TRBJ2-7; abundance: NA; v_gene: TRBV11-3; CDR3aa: CASSLVPGQGISPREQYF; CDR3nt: TGTGCCAGCAGCTTAGTCCCAGGGCAGGGAATCAGCCCGCGCGAGCAGTACTTC
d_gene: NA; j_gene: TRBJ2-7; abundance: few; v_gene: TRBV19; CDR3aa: CASKVWDGSYEQYF; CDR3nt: TGTGCCAGTAAGGTGTGGGACGGATCCTACGAGCAGTACTTC
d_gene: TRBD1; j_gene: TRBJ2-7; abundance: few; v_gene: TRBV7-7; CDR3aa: CASSFGQGDTYEQYF; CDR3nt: TGTGCCAGCAGCTTCGGACAGGGAGATACCTACGAGCAGTACTTC
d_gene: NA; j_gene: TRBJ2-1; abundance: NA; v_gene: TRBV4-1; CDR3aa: CASSQDQGSYNEQFF; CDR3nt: TGCGCCAGCAGCCAAGATCAGGGATCCTACAATGAGCAGTTCTTC
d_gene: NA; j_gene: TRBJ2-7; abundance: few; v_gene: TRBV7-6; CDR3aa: CASSLGGIYEQYF; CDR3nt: TGTGCCAGCAGCTTAGGCGGGATCTACGAGCAGTACTTC
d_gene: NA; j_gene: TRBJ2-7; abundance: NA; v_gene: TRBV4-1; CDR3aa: CASSQEDSWWGEQYF; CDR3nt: TGCGCCAGCAGCCAAGAGGACAGCTGGTGGGGCGAGCAGTACTTC